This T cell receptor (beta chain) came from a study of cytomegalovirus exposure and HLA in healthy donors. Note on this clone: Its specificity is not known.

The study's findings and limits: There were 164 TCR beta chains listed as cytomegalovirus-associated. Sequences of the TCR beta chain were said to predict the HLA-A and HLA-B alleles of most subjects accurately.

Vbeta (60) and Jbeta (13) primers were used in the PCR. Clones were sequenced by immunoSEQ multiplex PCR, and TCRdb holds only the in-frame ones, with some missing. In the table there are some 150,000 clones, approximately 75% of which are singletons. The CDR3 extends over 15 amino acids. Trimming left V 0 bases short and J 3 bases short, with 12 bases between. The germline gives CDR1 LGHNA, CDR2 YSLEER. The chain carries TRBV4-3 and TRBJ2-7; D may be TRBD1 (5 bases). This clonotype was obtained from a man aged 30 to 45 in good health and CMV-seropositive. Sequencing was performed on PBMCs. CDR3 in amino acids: CASSQDLQANYEQYF. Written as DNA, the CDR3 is TGCGCCAGCAGCCAAGATCTACAGGCGAACTACGAGCAGTACTTC.